This entry lists 22 T cell receptor beta chains sequenced from one sample in a study of cytomegalovirus exposure and HLA in healthy donors. The PCR had 60 Vbeta and 13 Jbeta primers. Measured with immunoSEQ multiplex PCR; TCRdb has only the in-frame clones, and not every one. The table has around 110,000 clones, around 82% seen once. Source material: PBMCs. The receptor set was obtained from a man over 45 in good health and CMV-seronegative.

The gene calls are TRBV5-6 and TRBJ1-2; perhaps TRBD1 as D (5 bases). V lost 2 bases and J lost 3, with 11 bases in between. The CDR3 consists of 14 residues. Germline V gene lookup returns CDR1 SGHDT and CDR2 YYEEEE. The CDR3 nucleotides are TGTGCCAGCAGCTTTCAGGGCGGGGACTATGGCTACACCTTC. Translation gives CASSFQGGDYGYTF.

The chain recombines TRBV27 with TRBJ2-7; D call uncertain. The CDR3 sequence is 12 residues long. CDR1 MNHEY and CDR2 SMNVEV come from the germline V gene (reference sequence). The V end lost 6 bases, the J end lost 1 base, and 7 bases lay between the germline ends. DNA of the CDR3: TGTGCCAGCAGCGAGATTTCCTACGAGCAGTACTTC. It codes for CASSEISYEQYF.

The V and J genes are TRBV28 and TRBJ1-1, with TRBD1 matching over 10 bases. From germline, CDR1 is MDHEN and CDR2 SYDVKM. This CDR3 has 16 residues. V was pared by 8 bases and J by 3 bases, with 12 bases of the junction left unmatched. The CDR3 protein is CASRQPGQGLYTEAFF. CDR3 nucleotide sequence: TGTGCCAGCCGTCAACCGGGACAGGGGTTATACACTGAAGCTTTCTTT.

On this clone itself: Other DNA sequences from this sample encode an identical CDR3 as well. The chain recombines TRBV19 with TRBJ2-5; D remains ambiguous. V gave up 4 bases and J gave up 4 bases, with 4 bases separating them. Germline-derived CDR1 and CDR2 are LNHDA and SQIVND (reference sequence). This CDR3 region has 11 residues. This chain's CDR3 is CASSTGETQYF. For the CDR3, the DNA is TGTGCCAGTAGTACGGGAGAGACCCAGTACTTC.

This clone has a handful of counts. The V gene is TRBV19, the J gene TRBJ1-1, with D uncertain. The CDR3 is made up of 13 amino acids. Trimming pared 1 base from V and 7 bases from J, leaving 10 bases between. Germline V gene data show CDR1 as LNHDA and CDR2 as SQIVND (reference sequence). DNA for the CDR3: TGTGCCAGTAGTATAGGGGGAGGCGATGAAGCTTTCTTT. Protein sequence: CASSIGGGDEAFF.

The chain joins TRBV5-1 to TRBJ1-2, with a tentative D call TRBD1 (6 bases). CDR1 and CDR2 (germline): SGHRS, YFSETQ. The CDR3 has 16 amino acids. V dropped 0 bases and J dropped 7 bases, with 19 bases sitting between them. CDR3 amino acids: CASSLVTGRAGSGYTF. The CDR3 DNA sequence: TGCGCCAGCAGCTTGGTAACAGGGAGAGCGGGGTCTGGCTACACCTTC.

The chain has TRBV4-3 and TRBJ2-7, with 7 bases lining up with TRBD2. V lost 0 bases, J lost 3 bases, and 8 bases stayed unmatched. This CDR3 comprises 16 residues. Germline V lookup: CDR1 LGHNA, CDR2 YSLEER. CDR3 loop: CASSQDVTSAFYEQYF. CDR3 sequence (DNA): TGCGCCAGCAGCCAAGATGTAACTAGCGCATTCTACGAGCAGTACTTC.

The chain couples TRBV2 to TRBJ1-5, with D perhaps matching TRBD1 (6 bases). Deletions cut 3 bases from V and 7 bases from J, with 13 bases between. The CDR3 covers 14 residues. Germline V CDR1 and CDR2: SNHLY, FYNNEI. The CDR3 sequence: CASSEGGGWQPQHF. The CDR3 bases are TGTGCCAGCAGTGAGGGGGGGGGCTGGCAGCCCCAGCATTTT.

This clone was counted a few times. The J gene is TRBJ1-5, the V gene TRBV4-3; weak D call: TRBD1 (6 bases). There are 15 residues in the CDR3. Germline values: CDR1 LGHNA, CDR2 YSLEER. The ends were cut back, 2 bases at V and 6 bases at J, with 14 bases in the middle. Here the CDR3 DNA reads TGCGCCAGCAGCCAAAGTTCTGGGACACTTCAGCCCCAGCATTTT. This translates into CASSQSSGTLQPQHF.

The V and J genes are TRBV10-3 and TRBJ2-1, with D possibly being TRBD1 (5 bases). CDR1 ENHRY and CDR2 SYGVKD come from the germline V gene. This CDR3 has 14 amino acids. V was trimmed by 0 bases and J by 7 bases, leaving 10 bases between them. The CDR3 DNA sequence: TGTGCCATCAGTGAGTCGGCAGGGTTGAATGAGCAGTTCTTC. Translated: CAISESAGLNEQFF.

This rearrangement joins TRBV11-2 to TRBJ2-2; no firm D call. Trimming pared 1 base from V and 4 bases from J, leaving 7 bases between. The CDR3 has 14 residues. CDR1 and CDR2 from the germline V gene are SGHAT and FQNNGV. The CDR3 DNA reads as TGTGCCAGCAGCTTAGTACAGATCACCGGGGAGCTGTTTTTT. It codes for CASSLVQITGELFF.

This CDR3 is CASSQGPGEKLFF. The DNA for the CDR3 is TGTGCCAGCAGCCAGGGGCCGGGGGAAAAACTGTTTTTT. The chain couples TRBV7-3 to TRBJ1-4, with D perhaps matching TRBD1 (6 bases). Per germline, CDR1 SGHTA and CDR2 FQGTGA. The CDR3 extends over 13 amino acids. V shed 5 bases and J shed 8 bases, with 12 bases lying between them.

The chain employs TRBV20-1 and TRBJ1-2; D is perhaps TRBD1 (5 bases). V was trimmed by 3 bases and J by 8 bases, leaving 10 bases between them. This CDR3 is 11 amino acids long. Germline assignment: CDR1 DFQATT and CDR2 SNEGSKA (reference sequence). The CDR3 here is CSASRGNGYTF. The CDR3 DNA sequence: TGCAGTGCTAGTCGGGGGAACGGCTACACCTTC.

Only a few counts were recorded for this clone. A far larger clone is off by one base, so a read error is likely. Within the sample, other DNA sequences also encode this same CDR3. The DNA of the CDR3 is TGTGCCAGCACCTCAAGGGGAGGTGCGCCCTTAGGCTACACCTTC. Protein product: CASTSRGGAPLGYTF. The chain employs TRBV6-5 and TRBJ1-2; possibly TRBD1 for D (5 bases). CDR1 and CDR2 (germline): MNHEY, SVGAGI. Trimming pared 7 bases from V and 8 bases from J, leaving 23 bases between. The length of the CDR3 is 15 residues.

This clone was counted between two and nine times. The rearrangement joins TRBV9 to TRBJ1-3; D ambiguous. V was cut by 3 bases and J by 4 bases, with 11 bases left in between. This CDR3 region has 14 residues. From germline, CDR1 is SGDLS and CDR2 YYNGEE. The CDR3 protein is CASSDGGSGNTIYF. CDR3 nucleotide sequence: TGTGCCAGCAGCGACGGAGGGTCCGGAAACACCATATATTTT. Drawing the rest from reference TRBV9 and TRBJ1-3, the complete variable domain is DSGVTQTPKHLITATGQRVTLRCSPRSGDLSVYWYQQSLDQGLQFLIQYYNGEERAKGNILERFSAQQFPDLHSELNLSSLELGDSALYFCASSDGGSGNTIYFGEGSWLTVV.

This sequence joins TRBV12-5 and TRBJ2-3; TRBD2 matches at 11 bases. Germline-derived CDR1 and CDR2 are LGHNT and FRNRAP. This CDR3 is 15 amino acids long. The V gene end was trimmed by 6 bases and the J gene end by 4 bases; junction bases not matched to a gene: 6. The CDR3 DNA reads as TGTGCTAGTGGCGTCACTAGCGGGGGTCCAGATACGCAGTATTTT. It is translated as CASGVTSGGPDTQYF.

On this clone: One junction end does not reproduce the germline sequence, and a read error may be involved. The rearrangement uses TRBV5-1 and TRBJ2-1; TRBD1 matches 11 bases. Germline-derived CDR1 and CDR2 are SGHRS and YFSETQ. The CDR3 consists of 14 residues. The CDR3 reads CASSWDRGDNEQFF. The CDR3 DNA reads as TGCGCCAGTAGCTGGGACAGGGGGGACAATGAGCAGTTCTTC.

The chain recombines TRBV6-1 with TRBJ1-3; D gene uncertain. This CDR3 is built from 16 residues. Germline-derived CDR1 and CDR2 are MNHNS and SASEGT. The V gene lost 4 bases and the J gene lost 0 bases, with 13 bases spanning the gap. The CDR3 bases are TGTGCCAGCAGTGGAAACCTGCCCTACTCTGGAAACACCATATATTTT. This encodes CASSGNLPYSGNTIYF.

CDR3: CASSQDLLSSQNEKLFF. The CDR3 DNA sequence: TGCGCCAGCAGCCAAGATCTTTTGTCTTCACAGAATGAAAAACTGTTTTTT. The chain employs TRBV4-1 and TRBJ1-4; D call uncertain. The germline V gene encodes CDR1 MGHRA and CDR2 YSYEKL. The CDR3 totals 17 residues. V shed 0 bases and J shed 5 bases, with 16 bases lying between them.

The rearrangement links TRBV5-1 to TRBJ1-1; D gene ambiguous. Germline loops: CDR1 SGHRS, CDR2 YFSETQ. This CDR3 comprises 14 residues. V was clipped by 0 bases and J by 7 bases, with 13 bases between them. The CDR3 is CASSLGSQTNEAFF. The CDR3 coding sequence is TGCGCCAGCAGCTTGGGGTCACAAACTAATGAAGCTTTCTTT.

The rearrangement joins TRBV6-5 to TRBJ1-2; D call uncertain. The germline V gene encodes CDR1 MNHEY and CDR2 SVGAGI. V was shortened by 5 bases and J by 4 bases, with 14 bases between the two germline ends. The CDR3 runs to 14 residues. The CDR3 is CASSPVGASYGYTF. CDR3 DNA sequence: TGTGCCAGCAGTCCAGTAGGCGCTAGCTATGGCTACACCTTC.

V and J are TRBV5-4 and TRBJ2-5, with TRBD2 as a possible D gene (6 bases). The DNA end is more similar to TRBJ2-7, so the J call may be wrong. CDR1 is SGHNT, CDR2 YYREEE, per germline (reference sequence). This CDR3 is 16 amino acids long. CDR3 DNA sequence: TGTGCCAGCAGCTCGGGCGGAGGGCCCGGAACCTACGAGCAGTACTTC. Translated: CASSSGGGPGTYEQYF.